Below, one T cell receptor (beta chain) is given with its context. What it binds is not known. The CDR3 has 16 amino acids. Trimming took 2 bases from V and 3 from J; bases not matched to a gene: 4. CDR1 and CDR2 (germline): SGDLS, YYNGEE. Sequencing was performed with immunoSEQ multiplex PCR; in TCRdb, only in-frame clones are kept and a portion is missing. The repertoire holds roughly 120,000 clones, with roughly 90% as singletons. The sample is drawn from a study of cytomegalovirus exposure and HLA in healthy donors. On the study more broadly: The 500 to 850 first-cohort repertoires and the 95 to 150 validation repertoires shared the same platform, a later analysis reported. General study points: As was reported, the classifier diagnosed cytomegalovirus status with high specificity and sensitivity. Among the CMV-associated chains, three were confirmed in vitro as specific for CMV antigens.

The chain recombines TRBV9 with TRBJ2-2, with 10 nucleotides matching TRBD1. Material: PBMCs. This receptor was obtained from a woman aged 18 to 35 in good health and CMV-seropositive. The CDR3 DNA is TGTGCCAGCAGCGTTAGACAGGGGGCCGACACCGGGGAGCTGTTTTTT. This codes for CASSVRQGADTGELFF.